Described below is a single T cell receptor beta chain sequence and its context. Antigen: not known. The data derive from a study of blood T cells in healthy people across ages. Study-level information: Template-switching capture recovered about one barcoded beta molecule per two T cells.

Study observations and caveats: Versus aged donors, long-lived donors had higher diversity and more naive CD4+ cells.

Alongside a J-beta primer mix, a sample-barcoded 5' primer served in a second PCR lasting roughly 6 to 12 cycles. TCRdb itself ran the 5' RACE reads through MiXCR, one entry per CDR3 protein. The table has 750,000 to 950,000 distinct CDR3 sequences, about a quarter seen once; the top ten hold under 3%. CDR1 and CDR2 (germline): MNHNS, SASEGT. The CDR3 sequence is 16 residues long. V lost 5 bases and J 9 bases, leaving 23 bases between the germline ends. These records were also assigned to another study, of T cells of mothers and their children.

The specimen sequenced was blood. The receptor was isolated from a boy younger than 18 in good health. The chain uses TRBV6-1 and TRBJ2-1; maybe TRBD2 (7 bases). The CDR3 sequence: CASSTPARGPSAEQFF. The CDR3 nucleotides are TGTGCCAGCAGTACACCAGCGCGGGGGCCCTCCGCTGAGCAGTTCTTC.